These 17 T cell receptor beta chains originate from one sample sequenced in a study of T cell clonality in common variable immunodeficiency. TCRdb's table, derived via immunoSEQ multiplex PCR, lists solely in-frame clones and lacks some. The data show fewer than 75,000 clones, with none appearing a single time. Input material: peripheral blood mononuclear cells. These receptors were collected from a person between 18 and 75 years old in good health.

This clone was seen at least ten times. With the read ending 3 residues before the CDR3 end, the germline J gene is used to fill in that end. The chain couples TRBV11-2 to TRBJ1-2; D might be TRBD1 (5 bases). Germline V lookup: CDR1 SGHAT, CDR2 FQNNGV. The CDR3 consists of 14 residues. Trimming stripped 1 base from V and 4 bases from J, with 10 bases between. The CDR3 bases that were read are TGTGCCAGCAGCTTAGGCAGGGAGGCCTATGGC. Protein sequence: CASSLGREAYG. The entire CDR3 protein reads CASSLGREAYGYTF.

This clone has ten or more counts. The DNA ends 3 residues before the CDR3 does, and the rest of the CDR3 is filled in from the germline J gene. The chain links TRBV2 to TRBJ1-1; D is unresolved. This CDR3 is built from 15 residues. Germline V gives CDR1 SNHLY, CDR2 FYNNEI. The CDR3 loop is CASSLIDPSSREAFF. The DNA read from the CDR3 is TGTGCCAGCAGCCTAATCGACCCTTCTTCGCGGGAA.

This clone was seen repeatedly, ten times or more. Coverage ceases 3 residues before the CDR3 finishes, and the germline J gene fills in the end. This chain connects TRBV19 to TRBJ1-1; a possible D gene is TRBD1 (6 bases). This CDR3 contains 13 residues. Germline values: CDR1 LNHDA, CDR2 SQIVND (reference sequence). Trimming removed 7 bases at V and 1 base at J, with 10 bases between. CDR3 in amino acids: CASTRGPNTEAFF. The CDR3 bases that were read are TGTGCCAGTACGCGGGGGCCGAACACTGAA.

This clone was counted ten times or more. The read is 3 residues too short to cover the CDR3 end, so that end is filled in from the germline J gene. The rearrangement links TRBV12-3 or TRBV12-4 to TRBJ2-5, with D perhaps TRBD2 (5 bases). V was trimmed by 3 bases and J by 5 bases, leaving 16 bases between them. This CDR3 region has 15 residues. The CDR3 loop is CASSLQALEGETQYF. Partial CDR3 DNA: TGTGCCAGCAGTTTGCAGGCACTAGAGGGTGAGACC.

This clone was recorded many times. The read finishes 3 residues shy of the CDR3 end, and the germline J gene is used to complete it. Distinct nucleotide sequences in the sample also encode this CDR3. This rearrangement joins TRBV19 to TRBJ2-7; 9 bases match TRBD1. Germline V CDR1 and CDR2: LNHDA, SQIVND (reference sequence). V was clipped by 3 bases and J by 6 bases; unmatched bases: 9. The CDR3 extends over 15 amino acids. The covered CDR3 bases are TGTGCCAGTAGTATCACCGGGACAGGGAATCTCGAG. Translated: CASSITGTGNLE. The full CDR3 protein is CASSITGTGNLEQYF.

This clone was seen repeatedly, ten times or more. The missing CDR3 end, 3 residues past where the read stops, is filled in from the germline J gene. The rearrangement uses TRBV30 and TRBJ1-1, with TRBD1 as a possible D gene (6 bases). The germline V gene encodes CDR1 GTSNPN and CDR2 SVGIG (reference sequence). This CDR3 region has 13 residues. V lost 8 bases and J lost 4, with 17 bases in between. The sequenced CDR3 bases are TGTGCCAAGGACGGGGCACAGGGCACTGAA. Amino acids: CAKDGAQGTE. The CDR3 reads in full as CAKDGAQGTEAFF.

Many counts were recorded for this clone. The missing CDR3 end, 3 residues past where the read stops, is filled in from the germline J gene. The chain joins TRBV12-3 or TRBV12-4 to TRBJ2-1; possible D gene TRBD2, 5 bases. The CDR3 covers 14 residues. V was shortened by 2 bases and J by 5 bases, with 10 bases between the two germline ends. Incomplete CDR3 DNA: TGTGCCAGCAGTTTATCGCGGGCCCACAATGAG. Its protein product is CASSLSRAHNE. The complete CDR3 protein is CASSLSRAHNEQFF.

This clone occurred many times. The sequence runs out 3 residues before the end of the CDR3; the remainder is reconstructed from the germline J gene. This chain connects TRBV6-1 to TRBJ1-2; the D is unclear. CDR3 length equals 17 residues. V was shortened by 1 base and J by 0 bases, with 15 bases between the two germline ends. Per germline, CDR1 MNHNS and CDR2 SASEGT. Incomplete CDR3 DNA: TGTGCCAGCAGTGAAGTCTTCCACGTCGGGGCTAACTATGGC. Translated, it gives CASSEVFHVGANYG. In full, the CDR3 reads CASSEVFHVGANYGYTF.

This clone was counted ten times or more. The read falls 3 residues short of the CDR3 end, and the missing part is taken from the germline J gene. The chain links TRBV5-1 to TRBJ1-5; TRBD1 matches 7 bases. The CDR3 covers 15 residues. CDR1 is SGHRS and CDR2 is YFSETQ in the germline V gene. The V and J ends lost 5 bases and 5 bases, in that order; junction bases with no gene match: 10. The sequenced part of the CDR3 DNA is TGCGCCAGCAGACAGACCGACAGGGCAGATCAGCCC. It codes for CASRQTDRADQP. From start to end, the CDR3 is CASRQTDRADQPQHF.

There are many counts of this clone. The read falls 3 residues short of the CDR3 end, and the missing part is taken from the germline J gene. The chain links TRBV20-1 to TRBJ2-5, with D tentatively TRBD2 (6 bases). The CDR3 loop spans 14 amino acids. The V end was cut by 3 bases, the J end by 4 bases, with 15 bases between. Germline V gene sequence: CDR1 DFQATT, CDR2 SNEGSKA (reference sequence). CDR3 sequence: CSARSGLAIETQYF. The sequenced CDR3 bases are TGCAGTGCTAGGTCGGGGCTAGCGATAGAGACC.

This clone was observed a few times. Coverage ceases 3 residues before the CDR3 finishes, and the germline J gene fills in the end. The chain carries TRBV7-8 and TRBJ1-1, with 7 nucleotides matching TRBD1. Germline lookup yields CDR1 SGHVS and CDR2 FQNEAQ. The CDR3 contains 15 residues. V shed 5 bases, J shed 1 base, and the junction held 7 bases outside the gene matches. The CDR3 region is CASSVRDRPNTEAFF. The CDR3 bases that were read are TGTGCCAGCAGCGTCCGGGACAGACCGAACACTGAA.

The table lists this clone with many counts. The missing CDR3 end, 3 residues past where the read stops, is filled in from the germline J gene. The chain employs TRBV12-3 or TRBV12-4 and TRBJ2-1, with TRBD1 matching 11 bases. The CDR3 runs 15 residues. Trimming took 5 bases from V and 8 from J; bases not matched to a gene: 8. The CDR3 bases that were read are TGTGCCAGCAGTCCAGGACAGGGGGCGCCGGATGAG. Its protein product is CASSPGQGAPDE. The CDR3 reads in full as CASSPGQGAPDEQFF.

This clone was seen at least ten times. The DNA ends 3 residues before the CDR3 does, and the rest of the CDR3 is filled in from the germline J gene. The chain combines TRBV13 with TRBJ2-3, with 8 bases that match TRBD2. V lost 5 bases, J lost 3 bases, and 10 bases stayed unmatched. The CDR3 contains 16 residues. Per the germline V gene, CDR1 is PRHDT and CDR2 is FYEKMQ (reference sequence). The CDR3 reads CASSLPGGGLTDTQYF. CDR3 bases read: TGTGCCAGCAGCCTCCCGGGGGGGGGACTAACAGATACG.

Many counts were recorded for this clone. The sequence runs out 3 residues before the end of the CDR3; the remainder is reconstructed from the germline J gene. The chain uses TRBV5-6 and TRBJ1-1; possible D gene TRBD1, 6 bases. The CDR3 length is 15 residues. Germline CDR1 reads SGHDT; CDR2 reads YYEEEE. Trimming took off 2 bases at V and 0 bases at J, with 11 bases between the two ends. The CDR3 bases that were read are TGTGCCAGCAGCTTTTTGCAGGGGCTGAACACTGAA. Amino acid sequence: CASSFLQGLNTE. The entire CDR3 sequence reads CASSFLQGLNTEAFF.

The sample holds many counts of this clone. The read ends 3 residues early relative to the CDR3; the germline J gene fills the gap. V usage is TRBV12-3 or TRBV12-4 and J usage is TRBJ2-1; 7 positions match TRBD1. V dropped 6 bases and J dropped 5; count of bases not matched to a gene: 13. The CDR3 is 16 residues long. The CDR3 loop is CASRPTGTAKHNEQFF. Partial CDR3 DNA: TGTGCCAGCAGGCCTACCGGGACAGCAAAACACAATGAG.

This clone was seen repeatedly, ten times or more. The CDR3 spells CASSVTSGRTDTQYF. CDR3 DNA (partial): TGTGCCAGCAGTGTGACTAGCGGGCGCACAGATACG. V and J are TRBV6-4 and TRBJ2-3; 10 bases match TRBD2. The missing CDR3 end, 3 residues past where the read stops, is filled in from the germline J gene. V was clipped by 4 bases and J by 1 base; unmatched bases: 2. Germline V gene lookup returns CDR1 MRHNA and CDR2 SNTAGT. The CDR3 runs to 15 residues.

This clone occurred many times. The read ends 3 residues shy of where the CDR3 ends; the end is completed using the germline J gene. The V call is TRBV14, the J call TRBJ2-5, with 8 positions matching TRBD2. This CDR3 spans 16 amino acids. The V gene end was trimmed by 1 base and the J gene end by 0 bases; junction bases not matched to a gene: 4. Germline-derived CDR1 and CDR2 are SGHDN and FVKESK. The CDR3 loop is CASSQVLAGHQETQYF. CDR3 DNA (partial): TGTGCCAGCAGCCAAGTATTAGCGGGACACCAAGAGACC.